In this sample, the clone carrying this T cell receptor beta chain turned up a few times. A much larger clonotype is one base distant, so this may be a read error. This CDR3 comprises 14 residues. CDR1 and CDR2 (germline): DFQATT, SNEGSKA (reference sequence). The time point here: newly diagnosed GD, antithyroid drugs for less than 3 months. RNA extracted from PBMCs served as the sequencing template. The sample belongs to a study of regulatory T cells in long-lasting Graves disease. TCR beta libraries were built with iRepertoire HTBI primers and Arm-PCR of CDR3 regions. How the authors handled the data: Across samples, 60 to 75 TRBV and 13 to 15 TRBJ segments were found. TCRdb re-called the multiplex PCR reads through MiXCR, storing one row per CDR3 protein. For this entry, the V and J calls and clone size follow TCRdb and not the study's own pipeline. The sample shows 440,000 or so distinct CDR3 sequences, roughly 15% of them seen only once.

The data were also submitted as part of a second study, on T cells in Graves' hyperthyroidism and ophthalmopathy.

The chain combines TRBV20-1 with TRBJ2-7, with D possibly TRBD2 on 5 matching bases. The sequencing used peripheral blood mononuclear cells (PBMCs), collected at new diagnosis, from a patient treated with antithyroid drugs. The clonotype originates from a woman in her 30s with Graves disease. The CDR3 DNA is TGCAGTGCTAGGCAACTAGGCATCTCCTACGGGCAGTACTTC. Translated, it gives CSARQLGISYGQYF.